This T cell receptor beta chain was recovered during a study of read filtering for tumor transcriptome and immune sequencing. About the study: R-ISS stage counts were about 8 for I, approximately 16 for II, about seven for III.

This clonotype was counted many times. Its target is unknown. Study-level findings and limits: IR-seq and RNA-seq agreed better without single-read clonotypes. IR-seq captured clonotypes deeper and more reliably than RNA-seq. Approximately 80% of IR-seq clonotypes had one read, totaling 3% to 4% of reads; RNA-seq: around 70% and 40%.

CDR1 is SQVTM, CDR2 ANQGSEA, per germline. Trimming cost V 2 bases and J 5 bases; bases outside gene matches: 10. The CDR3 consists of 16 residues. From 400 to 450 ng of RNA, a library with molecular barcoded alpha/delta and beta/gamma adaptors was made. TCRdb fed the reads into MiXCR, producing one record per CDR3 protein. The sample lists around 140,000 distinct CDR3 sequences, under 15% occurring once. The V gene is TRBV29-1, the J gene TRBJ2-2, with TRBD1 identical over 8 bases. Sequencing was performed on a population of CD138-negative cells sorted from bone marrow. This receptor was taken from a donor at least 40 years old with multiple myeloma. CDR3 amino acids: CSVELPGTGYTGELFF. The DNA for the CDR3 is TGCAGCGTTGAACTCCCCGGGACAGGATATACCGGGGAGCTGTTTTTT.